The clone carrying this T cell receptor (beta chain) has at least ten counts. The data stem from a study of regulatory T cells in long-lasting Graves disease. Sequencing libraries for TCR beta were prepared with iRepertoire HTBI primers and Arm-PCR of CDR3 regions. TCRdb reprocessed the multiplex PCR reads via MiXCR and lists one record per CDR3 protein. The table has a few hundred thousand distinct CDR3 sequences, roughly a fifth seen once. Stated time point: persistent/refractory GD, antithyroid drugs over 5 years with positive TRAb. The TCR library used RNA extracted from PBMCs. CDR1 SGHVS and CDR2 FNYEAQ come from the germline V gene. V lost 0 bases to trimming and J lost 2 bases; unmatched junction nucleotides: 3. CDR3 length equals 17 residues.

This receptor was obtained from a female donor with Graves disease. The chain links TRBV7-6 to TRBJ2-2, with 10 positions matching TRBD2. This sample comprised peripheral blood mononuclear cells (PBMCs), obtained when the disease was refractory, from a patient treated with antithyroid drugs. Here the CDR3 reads CASSLASGRPNTGELFF. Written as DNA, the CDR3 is TGTGCCAGCAGCTTAGCTAGCGGGAGGCCCAACACCGGGGAGCTGTTTTTT.